These 20 T cell receptor beta chains share one sample of origin, sequenced in a study of blood T cells in healthy people across ages. A second PCR of roughly 6 to 12 cycles used a sample-barcoded 5' primer and a J-beta primer mix. A single record per CDR3 protein comes from TCRdb applying MiXCR to the 5' RACE reads. This sample yields about 780,000 distinct CDR3 sequences, of which around 45% are seen a single time; approximately 18% belongs to the top ten. The sequencing sample was made of blood. All receptors come from a man at least 80 years old in good health.

J is TRBJ1-6 and V is TRBV12-3 or TRBV12-4, with D unresolved. Between the trimmed V and J ends, which lost 5 bases and 14 bases, there was a span of 16 bases. The CDR3 length is 13 residues. CDR3 residues: CASSNVSPSALHF. DNA for the CDR3: TGTGCCAGCAGTAATGTCAGTCCCTCGGCCCTCCACTTT.

The chain uses TRBV28 and TRBJ2-3; 8 bases fit TRBD2. The CDR3 length is 16 residues. Germline CDR1 MDHEN, CDR2 SYDVKM. V lost 4 bases to trimming and J lost 5 bases; unmatched junction nucleotides: 11. CDR3 loop: CASSSGGSAGGDTQYF. In DNA, the CDR3 is TGTGCCAGCAGTTCCGGTGGATCGGCGGGAGGAGATACGCAGTATTTT.

This clonotype was seen a few times. The chain links TRBV10-3 to TRBJ2-5; no firm D call. The germline gives CDR1 ENHRY, CDR2 SYGVKD. The germline V and J ends were trimmed by 0 bases and 2 bases, with 10 bases remaining between them. The CDR3 is 15 residues long. The CDR3: CAISESVTEQETQYF. The DNA of the CDR3 is TGTGCCATCAGTGAGTCAGTTACGGAACAAGAGACCCAGTACTTC.

In this sample, this clonotype turned up a few times. The chain links TRBV29-1 to TRBJ1-4, with 8 bases matching TRBD1. Germline V gene sequence: CDR1 SQVTM, CDR2 ANQGSEA. The CDR3 contains 15 residues. The V and J ends lost 6 bases and 7 bases, in that order; junction bases with no gene match: 13. DNA of the CDR3: TGCAGCGTCGGGACCGGGACAGGATACCGTGAAAAACTGTTTTTT. This codes for CSVGTGTGYREKLFF.

This clonotype was seen more than once but under ten times. This chain links TRBV20-1 with TRBJ2-3; D unresolved. The V end lost 3 bases, the J end lost 2 bases, and 15 bases lay between the germline ends. The CDR3 is 15 residues long. Germline CDR1 DFQATT, CDR2 SNEGSKA (reference sequence). The CDR3 DNA sequence: TGCAGTGCTAGCCTAGACCACAACTTCACAGATACGCAGTATTTT. The encoded protein is CSASLDHNFTDTQYF.

The rearrangement links TRBV20-1 to TRBJ1-4, with D perhaps TRBD1 (5 bases). CDR3 length: 12 amino acids. The V end was cut by 7 bases, the J end by 8 bases, with 14 bases between. Germline V gives CDR1 DFQATT, CDR2 SNEGSKA (reference sequence). The CDR3: CSVQAGEEKLFF. Here the CDR3 DNA reads TGCAGTGTTCAGGCGGGGGAAGAAAAACTGTTTTTT.

The chain combines TRBV4-2 with TRBJ2-7, with D tentatively TRBD1 (5 bases). Per the germline V gene, CDR1 is LGHNA and CDR2 is YNFKEQ. CDR3 length: 17 residues. The V and J ends lost 1 base and 0 bases respectively, with 16 bases between them. This chain's CDR3 is CASSQVHRPARSYEQYF. The CDR3 DNA sequence: TGTGCCAGCAGCCAAGTTCACAGGCCCGCCCGCTCCTACGAGCAGTACTTC.

As regards this clonotype: At one end the junction does not follow the germline gene, possibly because of a read error. The chain couples TRBV20-1 to TRBJ2-7; 7 bases are a match to TRBD1. The tail of the sequence fits TRBJ2-5 better, so the J call may be wrong. CDR1 is DFQATT, CDR2 SNEGSKA, per germline (reference sequence). There are 13 residues in the CDR3. CDR3 DNA: TGCAGTGCAAGAGCACAGGGGCTGGAGACCCAGTACTTC. Translated: CSARAQGLETQYF.

This clonotype was seen a handful of times. The gene calls are TRBV12-3 or TRBV12-4 and TRBJ2-3; 7 nucleotides agree with TRBD2. The CDR3 totals 16 residues. V was clipped by 5 bases and J by 2 bases; unmatched bases: 10. Here the CDR3 reads CASSSGDFLLTDTQYF. CDR3 nucleotide sequence: TGTGCCAGCAGTAGCGGGGACTTTTTACTCACAGATACGCAGTATTTT.

In its sample, this clonotype was seen a few times. The chain carries TRBV9 and TRBJ2-1; 8 bases match TRBD2. Germline V gene lookup returns CDR1 SGDLS and CDR2 YYNGEE. The CDR3 has 16 amino acids. The ends lost 4 bases at V and 7 bases at J; junction bases unmatched: 13. CDR3 sequence: CASSPRGAGVLNEQFF. The CDR3 DNA is TGTGCCAGCAGCCCCCGGGGAGCGGGAGTCCTGAATGAGCAGTTCTTC.

The chain has TRBV14 and TRBJ1-2, with D maybe TRBD1 (6 bases). CDR1 and CDR2 from the germline V gene are SGHDN and FVKESK. This CDR3 region has 14 residues. V gave up 6 bases and J gave up 7 bases, with 18 bases separating them. The CDR3 is CASSPDRGAIGYTF. DNA of the CDR3: TGTGCCAGCAGTCCGGACCGGGGGGCCATTGGCTACACCTTC.

The V call is TRBV20-1, the J call TRBJ2-4; D gene ambiguous. CDR1 is DFQATT and CDR2 is SNEGSKA in the germline V gene (reference sequence). CDR3 size: 13 residues. The V end was cut by 6 bases, the J end by 7 bases, with 16 bases between. CDR3 protein: CSAPASSENIQYF. CDR3 coding DNA: TGCAGTGCCCCTGCCAGTTCGGAGAACATTCAGTACTTC.

The chain couples TRBV28 to TRBJ2-7; TRBD2 agrees at 11 bases. The last part of the DNA fits TRBJ2-5 better; the J call may be wrong. In germline, CDR1 is MDHEN, CDR2 SYDVKM. The CDR3 covers 17 residues. In DNA, the CDR3 is TGTGCCAGCAGCGAGCCCATACTAGCGGGGGCATGGGAGACCCAGTACTTC. It yields the protein CASSEPILAGAWETQYF.

The chain links TRBV9 to TRBJ2-2; D could derive from TRBD1 or TRBD2 (5 bases each). Trimming took off 4 bases at V and 0 bases at J, with 13 bases between the two ends. Germline CDR1 is SGDLS and CDR2 is YYNGEE. This CDR3 has 16 residues. The CDR3, as DNA: TGTGCCAGCAGCCGAGGGGCGGAAGCGAACACCGGGGAGCTGTTTTTT. Translated: CASSRGAEANTGELFF.

Comment on this clonotype: Possible read error: a much larger clone is one base away. The V call is TRBV12-3 or TRBV12-4, the J call TRBJ2-5, with 7 bases lining up with TRBD1. The V and J ends lost 3 bases and 11 bases, in that order; junction bases with no gene match: 12. The CDR3 runs 14 residues. The CDR3 DNA sequence: TGTGCCAGCAGTTTGAGACAGGGTGGGTCGGAACAGTACTTC. Its translation is CASSLRQGGSEQYF.

The chain recombines TRBV7-2 with TRBJ2-1; 7 positions agree with TRBD2. V dropped 0 bases and J dropped 8; count of bases not matched to a gene: 4. The CDR3 covers 14 residues. The germline V gene encodes CDR1 SGHTA and CDR2 FQGNSA. CDR3 loop: CASSLAGGNDEQFF. CDR3 bases: TGTGCCAGCAGCTTAGCGGGAGGGAACGATGAGCAGTTCTTC.

In its sample, this clonotype was seen many times. J is TRBJ2-5 and V is TRBV5-1; D unresolved. Trimming took off 4 bases at V and 2 bases at J, with 15 bases between the two ends. Looked up from germline, CDR1 is SGHRS and CDR2 is YFSETQ. This CDR3 comprises 15 residues. The CDR3 region is CASSRAATVQETQYF. For the CDR3, the DNA is TGCGCCAGCAGCAGGGCGGCCACAGTACAAGAGACCCAGTACTTC.

This chain links TRBV4-2 with TRBJ2-4; tentatively, D is TRBD1 or TRBD2 (5 bases each). The assigned J gene may be wrong: the sequence end matches TRBJ2-7 better. The CDR3 spans 13 residues. Germline V gene data show CDR1 as LGHNA and CDR2 as YNFKEQ. The CDR3 coding sequence is TGTGCCAGCAGCCAAGATCCGGGGACCGAGCAGTACTTC. This translates into CASSQDPGTEQYF.

Concerning this clonotype: A read error may produce the germline difference seen at one junction end. This chain uses TRBV20-1 with TRBJ2-5; D might be TRBD1 (6 bases). The germline V gene has CDR1 DFQATT and CDR2 SNEGSKA (reference sequence). The CDR3 has 15 residues. DNA of the CDR3: TGCAGTGCTAGAGGCGATTCTGGACAGCAAGAGACCCGGTACTTC. This sequence encodes CSARGDSGQQETRYF.

This clonotype was detected a few times. The chain uses TRBV2 and TRBJ2-7; TRBD1 agrees at 8 bases. The germline V gene encodes CDR1 SNHLY and CDR2 FYNNEI. The CDR3 has 14 residues. V shed 6 bases, J shed 2 bases, and the junction held 6 bases outside the gene matches. As DNA, the CDR3 is TGTGCCAGCAGGGAGGGACAGGATGCCTACGAGCAGTACTTC. It encodes CASREGQDAYEQYF.